This TCR beta chain was recovered during a study of preoperative IRX-2 immunotherapy in early breast cancer. Documented treatment: preoperative locoregional IRX-2 cytokine immunotherapy. This phase Ib study tested locoregional IRX-2 cytokine immunotherapy given before surgery. Clones were read by immunoSEQ multiplex PCR, and TCRdb kept only the in-frame ones, dropping some. The sample carries 95,000 to 100,000 clones, approximately 90% recorded once. The CDR3 is 15 residues long. The junction had 9 bases not matched to a gene; V was cut back by 5 bases and J by 8 bases. Germline V lookup: CDR1 LNHDA, CDR2 SQIVND (reference sequence).

The rearrangement joins TRBV19 to TRBJ2-1; 10 bases are shared with TRBD2. The starting material was tumor tissue, obtained after IRX-2 immunotherapy. This clonotype was obtained from a human donor with breast cancer. The CDR3 reads CASSVSTSGYDEQFF. The CDR3, as DNA: TGTGCCAGTAGTGTCTCGACTAGCGGGTACGATGAGCAGTTCTTC.